The 22 T cell receptor beta chains below come from one sample, sequenced in a study of blood T cell repertoires in COVID-19. Method: immunoSEQ multiplex PCR; TCRdb's copy keeps in-frame clones and lacks some. The data show about 99,000 clones, about 86% seen once. The sequencing input was peripheral blood. The receptors here all came from a woman of 80 years or more with active or convalescent COVID-19.

The rearrangement uses TRBV6-6 and TRBJ1-4, with 9 bases lining up with TRBD1. The CDR3 covers 14 residues. Germline V lookup: CDR1 MNHNY, CDR2 SVGAGI (reference sequence). The V and J ends lost 6 bases and 7 bases, in that order; junction bases with no gene match: 6. CDR3 DNA sequence: TGTGCCAGCAGACACGGGACAGGGCGTGAAAAACTGTTTTTT. Protein product: CASRHGTGREKLFF.

V gene TRBV27 combines with J gene TRBJ2-1; the match to TRBD1 covers 7 bases. The CDR3 has 19 residues. The V gene end was trimmed by 5 bases and the J gene end by 0 bases; junction bases not matched to a gene: 16. Germline CDR1 MNHEY, CDR2 SMNVEV (reference sequence). As DNA, the CDR3 is TGTGCCAGCAGTAAACGGCCTAACAGGGGCCTGAGCTCCTACAATGAGCAGTTCTTC. This codes for CASSKRPNRGLSSYNEQFF.

The chain uses TRBV4-1 and TRBJ2-3; 12 nucleotides agree with TRBD2. The V and J ends lost 2 bases and 3 bases, in that order; junction bases with no gene match: 9. The CDR3 consists of 18 residues. Germline lookup yields CDR1 MGHRA and CDR2 YSYEKL. The CDR3 loop is CASSQKSQLAGGTDTQYF. The CDR3, as DNA: TGCGCCAGCAGCCAAAAAAGCCAACTAGCGGGAGGAACAGATACGCAGTATTTT.

Worth noting for this clone: One junction end does not reproduce the germline sequence, and a read error may be involved. The chain's CDR3 is CASRLDRGEARSGYTF. The CDR3 DNA reads as TGCGCCAGCAGGTTGGACAGGGGGGAGGCTAGGTCTGGCTACACCTTC. The genes are TRBV5-1 and TRBJ1-2; 10 nucleotides align to TRBD1. Germline-derived CDR1 and CDR2 are SGHRS and YFSETQ. The CDR3 consists of 16 residues.

V usage is TRBV5-1 and J usage is TRBJ1-1; D ambiguous. Germline CDR1 reads SGHRS; CDR2 reads YFSETQ. The length of the CDR3 is 15 residues. Trimming removed 4 bases from V and 0 bases from J, with 13 bases in between. CDR3 amino acids: CASSQNGGMNTEAFF. Here the CDR3 DNA reads TGCGCCAGCAGCCAAAACGGTGGTATGAACACTGAAGCTTTCTTT. Drawing the rest from reference TRBV5-1 and TRBJ1-1, the complete variable domain is KAGVTQTPRYLIKTRGQQVTLSCSPISGHRSVSWYQQTPGQGLQFLFEYFSETQRNKGNFPGRFSGRQFSNSRSEMNVSTLELGDSALYLCASSQNGGMNTEAFFGQGTRLTVV.

This chain uses TRBV5-1 with TRBJ1-1; maybe TRBD1 (5 bases). This CDR3 spans 13 amino acids. Per germline, CDR1 SGHRS and CDR2 YFSETQ. V lost 0 bases to trimming and J lost 4 bases, with 7 bases between them. CDR3 bases: TGCGCCAGCAGCTTGGAAGGGGCCACTGAAGCTTTCTTT. Residues: CASSLEGATEAFF.

This sequence joins TRBV25-1 and TRBJ1-6; TRBD1 matches 7 bases. The CDR3 contains 16 residues. The V gene end was trimmed by 6 bases and the J gene end by 0 bases; junction bases not matched to a gene: 5. CDR1 MGHDK and CDR2 SYGVNS come from the germline V gene. The CDR3 DNA sequence: TGTGCCAGCAGGGGGACAGAGAGCTCCTATAATTCACCCCTCCACTTT. This gives the protein CASRGTESSYNSPLHF.

The chain joins TRBV27 to TRBJ1-4, with 8 bases matching TRBD1. With 8 bases clipped from V and 2 bases from J, the junction kept 13 bases outside the gene matches. This CDR3 has 17 amino acids. Germline V gene data show CDR1 as MNHEY and CDR2 as SMNVEV (reference sequence). CDR3 DNA sequence: TGTGCCAGCCTCGGAACCGGGACAGGCTTCACTAATGAAAAACTGTTTTTT. It codes for CASLGTGTGFTNEKLFF.

This clone was counted only a few times. The chain couples TRBV19 to TRBJ2-7; 9 nucleotides align to TRBD1. This CDR3 is 15 amino acids long. Germline trimming cut 6 bases from V and 2 bases from J; bases unmatched to any gene: 8. Germline V gene data show CDR1 as LNHDA and CDR2 as SQIVND (reference sequence). CDR3 sequence reads: CASRDPGQGPYEQYF. For the CDR3, the DNA is TGTGCCAGTAGGGACCCGGGACAGGGCCCCTACGAGCAGTACTTC.

The gene calls are TRBV4-1 and TRBJ1-2, with 7 bases fitting TRBD1. Germline V gene lookup returns CDR1 MGHRA and CDR2 YSYEKL. V lost 2 bases to trimming and J lost 5 bases; unmatched junction nucleotides: 8. This CDR3 contains 15 residues. This CDR3 is CASSQRDSFEYGYTF. CDR3 sequence (DNA): TGCGCCAGCAGCCAACGGGACAGCTTTGAGTATGGCTACACCTTC.

This chain joins TRBV30 and TRBJ1-1; the D gene is possibly TRBD1 (5 bases). The length of the CDR3 is 14 residues. With 4 bases removed from V and 6 bases from J, the gap between germline ends came to 18 bases. CDR1 and CDR2 (germline): GTSNPN, SVGIG (reference sequence). CDR3 bases: TGTGCCTGGACTGGGACTACGGGAAGGGCTGAAGCTTTCTTT. Translated: CAWTGTTGRAEAFF.

This clone was detected a few times. The genes are TRBV28 and TRBJ1-6; TRBD1 is a possible D gene (5 bases). The CDR3 has 14 amino acids. Germline V gives CDR1 MDHEN, CDR2 SYDVKM. V was clipped by 7 bases and J by 10 bases, with 17 bases between them. CDR3 amino acids: CASIPGGVKSPLHF. In DNA form, the CDR3 reads TGTGCCAGCATCCCTGGGGGGGTAAAGTCACCCCTCCACTTT.

The V gene is TRBV6-1, the J gene TRBJ1-2, with 7 bases aligning to TRBD1. The germline gives CDR1 MNHNS, CDR2 SASEGT. The CDR3 contains 12 residues. J lost 8 bases, V lost 0 bases, and 0 bases had no gene match. The CDR3 nucleotides read TGTGCCAGCAGTGAAGCAGGGGGCGGCTACACCTTC. As protein: CASSEAGGGYTF.

This chain joins TRBV5-1 and TRBJ1-1, with 8 nucleotides matching TRBD1. The CDR3 totals 15 residues. Germline loops: CDR1 SGHRS, CDR2 YFSETQ. Trimming took 4 bases from V and 3 from J; bases not matched to a gene: 8. The CDR3 reads CASSAQGGRYTEAFF. CDR3 nucleotide sequence: TGCGCCAGCAGCGCACAGGGGGGGAGGTACACTGAAGCTTTCTTT.

This chain uses TRBV5-6 with TRBJ1-5; D is unclear. There are 13 residues in the CDR3. The germline V gene encodes CDR1 SGHDT and CDR2 YYEEEE. Trimming left V 4 bases short and J 0 bases short, with 5 bases between. CDR3 amino acids: CASSVYSNQPQHF. The CDR3 DNA reads TGTGCCAGCAGCGTTTATAGCAATCAGCCCCAGCATTTT.

This clone was observed a handful of times. The rearrangement links TRBV6-5 to TRBJ1-5, with 8 bases aligning to TRBD1. The germline V gene has CDR1 MNHEY and CDR2 SVGAGI. V lost 6 bases and J lost 3; bases outside the gene matches: 4. This CDR3 contains 14 residues. CDR3 sequence: CASRGQEDNQPQHF. The CDR3 nucleotides read TGTGCCAGCAGGGGACAGGAAGACAATCAGCCCCAGCATTTT.

The V and J genes are TRBV4-3 and TRBJ2-7; tentative D call: TRBD1 (6 bases). This CDR3 contains 15 residues. CDR1 and CDR2 (germline): LGHNA, YSLEER. Trimming stripped 1 base from V and 4 bases from J, with 14 bases between. CDR3 region: CASSQGRDTSYEQYF. The CDR3, as DNA: TGCGCCAGCAGCCAAGGTAGGGACACGTCTTACGAGCAGTACTTC.

The rearrangement joins TRBV4-3 to TRBJ1-2, with D perhaps matching TRBD1 (5 bases). The CDR3 covers 15 residues. Germline CDR1 and CDR2: LGHNA and YSLEER. V lost 0 bases and J lost 4, with 12 bases in between. The CDR3 coding sequence is TGCGCCAGCAGCCAAGATTGGGGGGACCTCTATGGCTACACCTTC. Translating it yields CASSQDWGDLYGYTF.

This chain links TRBV28 with TRBJ1-2, with a tentative D call TRBD1 (5 bases). The CDR3 spans 14 residues. Germline V gene data show CDR1 as MDHEN and CDR2 as SYDVKM. Trimming stripped 4 bases from V and 3 bases from J, with 12 bases between. CDR3 residues: CASSSPGKDYGYTF. CDR3 DNA: TGTGCCAGCAGTTCGCCAGGGAAGGACTATGGCTACACCTTC.

V and J are TRBV19 and TRBJ2-7; 10 positions match TRBD2. Germline-derived CDR1 and CDR2 are LNHDA and SQIVND (reference sequence). J was trimmed by 4 bases and V by 3 bases; bases with no gene match: 15. CDR3 length equals 18 residues. The CDR3 protein is CASSIGSASGRYLYEQYF. The CDR3 DNA follows: TGTGCCAGTAGTATCGGGAGCGCTAGCGGGAGATATCTTTACGAGCAGTACTTC.

CDR3 sequence: CASSYGLAGGLFF. CDR3 nucleotides: TGTGCCAGCAGTTACGGACTAGCGGGAGGGCTGTTTTTT. V and J are TRBV6-2 or TRBV6-3 and TRBJ2-2; TRBD2 agrees at 14 bases. V shed 2 bases and J 13 bases; nucleotides not matched to a gene: 0. In germline, CDR1 is MNHEY, CDR2 SVGEGT. There are 13 residues in the CDR3.

The chain links TRBV6-5 to TRBJ1-5; 7 positions match TRBD1. This CDR3 is built from 14 residues. Per germline, CDR1 MNHEY and CDR2 SVGAGI. With V trimmed by 5 bases and J by 3 bases, 4 bases remained unmatched. In DNA form, the CDR3 reads TGTGCCAGCAGTCCCGACAGGGCCAATCAGCCCCAGCATTTT. It specifies CASSPDRANQPQHF.